These 22 T cell receptor beta chains share one sample of origin, sequenced in a study of sequential checkpoint blockade in melanoma. Treatment indicated: randomized to nivolumab then ipilimumab (arm A) or the reverse (arm B). TCRdb's table, derived via immunoSEQ multiplex PCR, lists solely in-frame clones and lacks some. The sample contains roughly 12,000 clones, over 75% of which appear only once. This specimen consisted of CD8+ T cells sorted from blood (inferred from file names), obtained from a patient given nivolumab and ipilimumab in sequence. These receptors all stem from a human donor with melanoma.

The chain carries TRBV6-5 and TRBJ1-1; D call uncertain. This CDR3 has 11 residues. From germline, CDR1 is MNHEY and CDR2 SVGAGI. V lost 7 bases to trimming and J lost 4 bases, with 7 bases between them. As DNA, the CDR3 is TGTGCCAGCATTCTCTCCACTGAAGCTTTCTTT. It translates to CASILSTEAFF.

This clone has a single count. V is TRBV19 and J is TRBJ1-1; 10 bases align to TRBD1. The germline gives CDR1 LNHDA, CDR2 SQIVND (reference sequence). The V segment lost 8 bases and the J segment 3 bases; nucleotides outside the gene matches: 9. This CDR3 contains 15 residues. The CDR3 here is CASFARQGADTEAFF. DNA for the CDR3: TGTGCCAGTTTCGCCCGACAGGGGGCCGACACTGAAGCTTTCTTT.

The chain is built from TRBV27 and TRBJ1-2; TRBD1 matches at 7 bases. CDR1 MNHEY and CDR2 SMNVEV come from the germline V gene (reference sequence). V was pared by 3 bases and J by 6 bases, with 10 bases of the junction left unmatched. CDR3 length equals 15 residues. Here the CDR3 reads CASSLALRGHDGYTF. CDR3 DNA: TGTGCCAGCAGTTTGGCCCTAAGGGGGCACGATGGCTACACCTTC.

The rearrangement joins TRBV25-1 to TRBJ1-3; D gene ambiguous. Germline loops: CDR1 MGHDK, CDR2 SYGVNS. The CDR3 sequence is 15 residues long. With 6 bases removed from V and 0 bases from J, the gap between germline ends came to 12 bases. The CDR3 coding sequence is TGTGCCAGCAGGGCCACAGATGACTCTGGAAACACCATATATTTT. Translated, it gives CASRATDDSGNTIYF. The variable domain in full, completed from reference TRBV25-1 and TRBJ1-3, reads EADIYQTPRYLVIGTGKKITLECSQTMGHDKMYWYQQDPGMELHLIHYSYGVNSTEKGDLSSESTVSRIRTEHFPLTLESARPSHTSQYLCASRATDDSGNTIYFGEGSWLTVV.

This sequence joins TRBV6-1 and TRBJ2-3; D is unresolved. V was trimmed by 2 bases and J by 2 bases, leaving 17 bases between them. The germline CDR1 and CDR2 sequences are MNHNS and SASEGT. The CDR3 has 17 amino acids. The CDR3 region has the DNA TGTGCCAGCAGTGAACGGTTACGCGGCTTACTCACAGATACGCAGTATTTT. It yields the protein CASSERLRGLLTDTQYF.

The chain combines TRBV11-3 with TRBJ2-1, with 11 bases that match TRBD1. The V gene's germline CDR1 is SGHNT and CDR2 YENEEA. This CDR3 has 17 amino acids. J lost 1 base, V lost 4 bases, and 6 bases had no gene match. CDR3 residues: CASSSWTGGWSYNEQFF. The CDR3 region has the DNA TGTGCCAGCAGCTCCTGGACAGGGGGCTGGTCCTACAATGAGCAGTTCTTC. The variable domain in full, completed from reference TRBV11-3 and TRBJ2-1, reads EAGVVQSPRYKIIEKKQPVAFWCNPISGHNTLYWYLQNLGQGPELLIRYENEEAVDDSQLPKDRFSAERLKGVDSTLKIQPAELGDSAVYLCASSSWTGGWSYNEQFFGPGTRLTVL.

The chain has TRBV19 and TRBJ1-1; D gene uncertain. Germline CDR1 and CDR2: LNHDA and SQIVND (reference sequence). The CDR3 has 12 amino acids. V shed 3 bases and J shed 3 bases, with 5 bases lying between them. The CDR3 is CASSMDYTEAFF. CDR3 nucleotide sequence: TGTGCCAGTAGTATGGACTACACTGAAGCTTTCTTT. Supplemented by reference TRBV19 and TRBJ1-1, the full variable domain reads DGGITQSPKYLFRKEGQNVTLSCEQNLNHDAMYWYRQDPGQGLRLIYYSQIVNDFQKGDIAEGYSVSREKKESFPLTVTSAQKNPTAFYLCASSMDYTEAFFGQGTRLTVV.

The table lists this clone with a count of one. DNA for the CDR3: TGTGCCAGCAGCTTACGGGCGGGGGGGCGATCCGGGGAGCTGTTTTTT. This sequence encodes CASSLRAGGRSGELFF. The chain has TRBV7-2 and TRBJ2-2; 9 bases match TRBD2. CDR1 SGHTA and CDR2 FQGNSA come from the germline V gene. The CDR3 sequence is 16 residues long. V was clipped by 2 bases and J by 6 bases; unmatched bases: 7. Full variable domain (missing parts from reference TRBV7-2 and TRBJ2-2): GAGVSQSPSNKVTEKGKDVELRCDPISGHTALYWYRQSLGQGLEFLIYFQGNSAPDKSGLPSDRFSAERTGGSVSTLTIQRTQQEDSAVYLCASSLRAGGRSGELFFGEGSRLTVL.

This clone was counted only a few times. In nucleotides, the CDR3 is TGTGCCAGCAGTTACGAACGCGGGAGGGTTACGAATGAGCAGTTCTTC. This translates into CASSYERGRVTNEQFF. This chain uses TRBV6-7 with TRBJ2-1, with 9 bases matching TRBD2. TRBV6-7 is an open reading frame, and its role is uncertain. The CDR3 is made up of 16 amino acids. V lost 2 bases to trimming and J lost 7 bases; unmatched junction nucleotides: 9.

This clone was counted a few times. The chain has TRBV30 and TRBJ1-1; TRBD1 aligns across 10 bases. V shed 1 base, J shed 11 bases, and the junction held 7 bases outside the gene matches. This CDR3 comprises 13 residues. Germline lookup yields CDR1 GTSNPN and CDR2 SVGIG (reference sequence). This chain's CDR3 is CAWSGTGGLGAFF. CDR3 DNA: TGTGCCTGGAGTGGGACAGGGGGGCTCGGGGCTTTCTTT.

The J gene is TRBJ1-3, the V gene TRBV27; no definite D call. The CDR3 is 15 amino acids. The germline V and J ends were trimmed by 2 bases and 0 bases, with 8 bases remaining between them. The V gene's germline CDR1 is MNHEY and CDR2 SMNVEV (reference sequence). CDR3 amino acids: CASSLAGSSGNTIYF. The CDR3 region has the DNA TGTGCCAGCAGTTTAGCGGGTAGCTCTGGAAACACCATATATTTT.

This clone came up a few times. The chain employs TRBV19 and TRBJ2-5; no clear D gene. The CDR3 covers 14 residues. Germline CDR1 reads LNHDA; CDR2 reads SQIVND (reference sequence). Trimming took 7 bases from V and 4 from J, leaving 16 bases between them. CDR3 residues: CASKKWAMGETQYF. CDR3 in DNA: TGTGCCAGTAAGAAGTGGGCAATGGGAGAGACCCAGTACTTC.

This clone was picked up one time. The chain is built from TRBV10-2 and TRBJ2-1; D ambiguous. Germline-derived CDR1 and CDR2 are WSHSY and SAAADI. Trimming took 4 bases from V and 6 from J, leaving 7 bases between them. This CDR3 spans 12 amino acids. The CDR3 region has the DNA TGCGCCAGCAGTGGGTCGGCCAATGAGCAGTTCTTC. Its translation is CASSGSANEQFF.

The rearrangement uses TRBV11-2 and TRBJ2-4; 12 positions agree with TRBD2. V lost 1 base and J lost 2; bases outside the gene matches: 9. The germline gives CDR1 SGHAT, CDR2 FQNNGV. The CDR3 totals 19 residues. The CDR3 sequence is CASSLGPSGGALTKNIQYF. In DNA form, the CDR3 reads TGTGCCAGCAGCTTAGGTCCTAGCGGGGGGGCGTTGACCAAAAACATTCAGTACTTC.

The CDR3, as DNA: TGTGCCAGCAGTGAAGAAGCTGAGGGAAACACCATATATTTT. Translated: CASSEEAEGNTIYF. This chain connects TRBV6-1 to TRBJ1-3; D unresolved. Trimming cost V 1 base and J 4 bases, with 8 bases left between them. The CDR3 consists of 14 residues. Germline loops: CDR1 MNHNS, CDR2 SASEGT.

The rearrangement joins TRBV5-1 to TRBJ2-1, with 7 bases lining up with TRBD2. Germline lookup yields CDR1 SGHRS and CDR2 YFSETQ. The CDR3 sequence is 16 residues long. V lost 0 bases to trimming and J lost 8 bases; unmatched junction nucleotides: 11. CDR3 amino acids: CASSLADSTGGDEQFF. The CDR3 nucleotides read TGCGCCAGCAGCTTGGCCGATAGTACGGGAGGAGATGAGCAGTTCTTC.

CDR3: CASSFGYRKDSNQPQHF. The CDR3 DNA follows: TGTGCCAGCAGTTTCGGGTACAGGAAGGATAGCAATCAGCCCCAGCATTTT. The chain employs TRBV27 and TRBJ1-5, with a tentative D call TRBD1 (5 bases). Trimming removed 3 bases at V and 0 bases at J, with 15 bases between. CDR3 size: 17 residues. Germline CDR1 and CDR2: MNHEY and SMNVEV (reference sequence).

The CDR3 spells CASIRGVTNTGELFF. The CDR3 DNA reads TGTGCCAGCATCCGTGGAGTAACGAACACCGGGGAGCTGTTTTTT. The chain joins TRBV5-5 to TRBJ2-2; D uncertain. V was shortened by 6 bases and J by 0 bases, with 12 bases between the two germline ends. This CDR3 has 15 amino acids. Germline CDR1 reads SGHKS; CDR2 reads YYEKEE (reference sequence).

This chain links TRBV30 with TRBJ1-2, with unresolved D. The CDR3 loop spans 12 amino acids. The V gene lost 2 bases and the J gene lost 4 bases, with 8 bases spanning the gap. Germline CDR1 reads GTSNPN; CDR2 reads SVGIG (reference sequence). The CDR3 spells CAWSPVGYGYTF. The CDR3 DNA reads TGTGCCTGGAGTCCTGTCGGCTATGGCTACACCTTC.

This chain connects TRBV5-5 to TRBJ2-1; 8 bases fit TRBD1. The V and J ends lost 6 bases and 0 bases, in that order; junction bases with no gene match: 8. This CDR3 contains 16 residues. In germline, CDR1 is SGHKS, CDR2 YYEKEE (reference sequence). Here the CDR3 reads CASTWDRMSSYNEQFF. DNA for the CDR3: TGTGCCAGCACCTGGGACAGGATGAGCTCCTACAATGAGCAGTTCTTC.

The rearrangement uses TRBV29-1 and TRBJ1-3; no clear D gene. The V end was cut by 6 bases, the J end by 6 bases, with 15 bases between. The germline CDR1 and CDR2 sequences are SQVTM and ANQGSEA. The CDR3 covers 13 residues. The CDR3 is CSVVTSQENTIYF. DNA of the CDR3: TGCAGCGTCGTGACATCGCAAGAAAACACCATATATTTT.

V is TRBV27 and J is TRBJ2-7; 10 nucleotides match TRBD1. Losses at the gene ends were 6 bases for V and 7 bases for J; bases not matched to a gene: 9. The CDR3 has 14 amino acids. Germline V gene lookup returns CDR1 MNHEY and CDR2 SMNVEV (reference sequence). This chain's CDR3 is CASSYGTGDGEQYF. CDR3 in DNA: TGTGCCAGCAGCTACGGGACAGGGGATGGGGAGCAGTACTTC.